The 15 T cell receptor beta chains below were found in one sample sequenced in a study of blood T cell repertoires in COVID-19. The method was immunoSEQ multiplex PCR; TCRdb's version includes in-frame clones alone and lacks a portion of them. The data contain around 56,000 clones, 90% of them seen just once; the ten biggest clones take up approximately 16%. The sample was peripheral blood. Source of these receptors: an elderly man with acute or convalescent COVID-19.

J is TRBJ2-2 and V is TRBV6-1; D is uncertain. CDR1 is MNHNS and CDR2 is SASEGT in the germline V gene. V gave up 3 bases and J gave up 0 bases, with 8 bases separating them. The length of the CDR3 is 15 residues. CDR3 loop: CASSEASSNTGELFF. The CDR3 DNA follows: TGTGCCAGCAGTGAGGCATCTTCGAACACCGGGGAGCTGTTTTTT.

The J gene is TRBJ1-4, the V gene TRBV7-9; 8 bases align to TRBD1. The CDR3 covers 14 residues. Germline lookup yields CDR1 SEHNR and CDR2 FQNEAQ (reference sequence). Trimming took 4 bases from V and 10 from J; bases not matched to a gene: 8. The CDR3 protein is CASSSPGTGIKLFF. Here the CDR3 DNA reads TGTGCCAGCAGCTCACCCGGGACAGGAATAAAACTGTTTTTT.

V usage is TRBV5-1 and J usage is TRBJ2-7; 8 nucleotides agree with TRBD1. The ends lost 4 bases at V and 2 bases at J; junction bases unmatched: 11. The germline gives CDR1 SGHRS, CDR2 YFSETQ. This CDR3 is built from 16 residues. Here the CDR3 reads CASSTGQGIQPYEQYF. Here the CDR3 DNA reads TGCGCCAGCAGCACCGGACAGGGCATACAACCCTACGAGCAGTACTTC.

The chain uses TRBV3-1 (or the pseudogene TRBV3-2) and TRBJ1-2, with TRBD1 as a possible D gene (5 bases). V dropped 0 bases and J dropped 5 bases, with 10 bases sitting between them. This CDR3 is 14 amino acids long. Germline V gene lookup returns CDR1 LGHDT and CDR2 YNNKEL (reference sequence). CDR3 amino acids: CASSQEGRVYGYTF. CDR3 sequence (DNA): TGTGCCAGCAGCCAAGAAGGCAGGGTTTATGGCTACACCTTC.

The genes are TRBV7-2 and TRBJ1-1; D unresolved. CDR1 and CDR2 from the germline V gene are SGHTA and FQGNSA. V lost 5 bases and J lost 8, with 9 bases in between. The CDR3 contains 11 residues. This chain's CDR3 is CASSPIIEAFF. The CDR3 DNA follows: TGTGCCAGCAGCCCTATCATAGAAGCTTTCTTT.

CDR3 sequence reads: CACSSGQSNTEAFF. For the CDR3, the DNA is TGCGCCTGTTCATCCGGACAGTCGAACACTGAAGCTTTCTTT. This rearrangement joins TRBV5-1 to TRBJ1-1; the D gene is possibly TRBD1 (6 bases). Deletions cut 10 bases from V and 1 base from J, with 17 bases between. The CDR3 loop spans 14 amino acids. Germline values: CDR1 SGHRS, CDR2 YFSETQ.

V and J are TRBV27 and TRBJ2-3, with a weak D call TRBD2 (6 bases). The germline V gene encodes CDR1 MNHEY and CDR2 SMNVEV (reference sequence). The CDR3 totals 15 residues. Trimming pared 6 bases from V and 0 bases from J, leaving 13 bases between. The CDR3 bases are TGTGCCAGCAGCACCACGGGACTCAGCACAGATACGCAGTATTTT. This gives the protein CASSTTGLSTDTQYF.

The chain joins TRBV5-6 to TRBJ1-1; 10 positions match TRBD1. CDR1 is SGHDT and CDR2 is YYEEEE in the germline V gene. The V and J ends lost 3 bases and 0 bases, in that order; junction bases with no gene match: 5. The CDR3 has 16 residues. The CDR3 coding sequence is TGTGCCAGCAGCTCGACAGGGGGCTCTCTGAACACTGAAGCTTTCTTT. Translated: CASSSTGGSLNTEAFF.

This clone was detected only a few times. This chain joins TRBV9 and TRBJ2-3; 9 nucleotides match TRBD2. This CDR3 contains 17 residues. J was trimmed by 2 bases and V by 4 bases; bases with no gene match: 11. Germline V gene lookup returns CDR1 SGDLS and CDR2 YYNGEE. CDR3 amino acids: CASSPRVAGALTDTQYF. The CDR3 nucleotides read TGTGCCAGCAGCCCTCGGGTAGCGGGGGCCCTCACAGATACGCAGTATTTT.

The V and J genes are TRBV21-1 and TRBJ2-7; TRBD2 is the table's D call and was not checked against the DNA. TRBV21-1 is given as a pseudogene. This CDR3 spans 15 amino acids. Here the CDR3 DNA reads TGTGCCAGCAGCAAAGCGCCGCGAAAGACCTACGAGCAGTACTTC. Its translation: CASSKAPRKTYEQYF.

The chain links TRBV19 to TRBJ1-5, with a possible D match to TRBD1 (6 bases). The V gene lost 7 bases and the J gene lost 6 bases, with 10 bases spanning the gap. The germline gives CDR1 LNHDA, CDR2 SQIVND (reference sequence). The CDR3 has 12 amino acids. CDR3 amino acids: CASKTGGQPQHF. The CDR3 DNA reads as TGTGCCAGTAAGACAGGAGGTCAGCCCCAGCATTTT.

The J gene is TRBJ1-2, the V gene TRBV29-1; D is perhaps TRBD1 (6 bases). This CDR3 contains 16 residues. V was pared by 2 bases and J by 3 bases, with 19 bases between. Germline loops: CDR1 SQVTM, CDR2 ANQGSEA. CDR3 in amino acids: CSVEIFLQGSDYGYTF. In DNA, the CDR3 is TGCAGCGTTGAAATTTTCCTACAGGGATCGGACTATGGCTACACCTTC.

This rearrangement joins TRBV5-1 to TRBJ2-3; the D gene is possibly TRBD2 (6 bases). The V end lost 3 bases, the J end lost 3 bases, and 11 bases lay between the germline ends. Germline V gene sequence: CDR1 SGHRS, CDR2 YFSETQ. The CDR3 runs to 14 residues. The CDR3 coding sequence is TGCGCCAGCAGCTGGAGTCTAGCGACAGATACGCAGTATTTT. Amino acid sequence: CASSWSLATDTQYF.

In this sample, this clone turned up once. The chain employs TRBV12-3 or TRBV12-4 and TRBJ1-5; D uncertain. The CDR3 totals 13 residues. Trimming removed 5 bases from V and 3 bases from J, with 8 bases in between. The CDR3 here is CASSGQNNQPQHF. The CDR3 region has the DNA TGTGCCAGCAGTGGGCAGAACAATCAGCCCCAGCATTTT.

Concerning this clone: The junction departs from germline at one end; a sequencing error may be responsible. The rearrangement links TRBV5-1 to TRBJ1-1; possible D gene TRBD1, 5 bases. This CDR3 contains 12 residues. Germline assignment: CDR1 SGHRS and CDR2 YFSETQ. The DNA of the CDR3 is TGCGCCAGCAGCTTGGATGGAAAGGGGTGGGACTTT. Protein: CASSLDGKGWDF.